This T cell receptor beta chain is from a study of control samples from healthy donors and cancer patients. TCRdb's table, derived via immunoSEQ multiplex PCR, lists solely in-frame clones and lacks some. The table shows about 130,000 clones, with about 93% occurring only once. This CDR3 has 15 amino acids. The ends were cut back, 6 bases at V and 0 bases at J, with 12 bases in the middle. CDR1 and CDR2 from the germline V gene are SNHLY and FYNNEI. The rearrangement joins TRBV2 to TRBJ2-1; D is unresolved. This receptor was obtained from a man in his 60s with colorectal cancer. Sequenced: PBMCs. CDR3 region: CASSGGKSSYNEQFF. The CDR3 DNA reads TGTGCCAGCAGCGGCGGAAAAAGCTCCTACAATGAGCAGTTCTTC. The whole variable domain, remainder taken from reference TRBV2 and TRBJ2-1, is EPEVTQTPSHQVTQMGQEVILRCVPISNHLYFYWYRQILGQKVEFLVSFYNNEISEKSEIFDDQFSVERPDGSNFTLKIRSTKLEDSAMYFCASSGGKSSYNEQFFGPGTRLTVL.